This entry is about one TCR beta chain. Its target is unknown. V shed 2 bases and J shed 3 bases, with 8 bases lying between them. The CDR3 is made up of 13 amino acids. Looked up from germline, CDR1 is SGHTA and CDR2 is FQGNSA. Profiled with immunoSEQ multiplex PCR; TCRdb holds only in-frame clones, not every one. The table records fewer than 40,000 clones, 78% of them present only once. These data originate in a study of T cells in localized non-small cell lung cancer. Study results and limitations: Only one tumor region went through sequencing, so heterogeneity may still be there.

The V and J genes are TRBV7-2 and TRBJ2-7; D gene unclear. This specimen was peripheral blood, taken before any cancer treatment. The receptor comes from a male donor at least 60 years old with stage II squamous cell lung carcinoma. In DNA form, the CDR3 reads TGTGCCAGCAGCTTATCTCCCCTCTACGAGCAGTACTTC. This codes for CASSLSPLYEQYF.